This T cell receptor (beta chain) appears in the sequencing data of a study of blood T cell repertoires in COVID-19. The data were produced by immunoSEQ multiplex PCR, yet TCRdb's version contains in-frame clones alone and is incomplete. The sample contains around 430,000 clones, around 87% of which appear only once. Germline V CDR1 and CDR2: ENHRY, SYGVKD. Trimming removed 9 bases from V and 7 bases from J, with 15 bases in between. The CDR3 has 12 amino acids. The sequenced material came from PBMCs or T cells enriched from blood (not recorded which). This sequence originates from a woman aged 45-65 years who had recovered from COVID-19. The chain recombines TRBV10-3 with TRBJ1-2; weak D call: TRBD1 (5 bases). Here the CDR3 DNA reads TGTGCCATTACCCGGGGGGACGGTGGCTACACCTTC. Residues: CAITRGDGGYTF.